This T cell receptor (beta chain) comes out of a study of cytomegalovirus exposure and HLA in healthy donors. This PCR relied on a set of 60 Vbeta primers and 13 Jbeta primers. Libraries were prepared by immunoSEQ multiplex PCR; TCRdb keeps only in-frame clonotypes and omits some of them. The table lists about 43,000 clones. This CDR3 region has 15 residues. The V end was cut by 0 bases, the J end by 0 bases, with 6 bases between. Germline loops: CDR1 MGHRA, CDR2 YSYEKL. The clonotype was recovered from a woman under 40 in good health and CMV-seronegative. The sequenced sample consisted of PBMCs. V gene TRBV4-1 combines with J gene TRBJ1-3; no firm D call. This CDR3 reads CASSQDPRSGNTIYF. The DNA of the CDR3 is TGCGCCAGCAGCCAAGATCCCCGCTCTGGAAACACCATATATTTT.